This T cell receptor (beta chain) was captured by sequencing in a study of cytomegalovirus exposure and HLA in healthy donors. PCR was performed using 60 Vbeta and 13 Jbeta primers. This table comes from immunoSEQ multiplex PCR, and its TCRdb copy is limited to in-frame clones, with some not included. The sample holds about 110,000 clones. The sample taken for sequencing was PBMCs. This clonotype was sampled from a man in his fifties in good health and CMV-seronegative.

CDR3 residues: CASSQLAGSAGELFF. The CDR3, as DNA: TGTGCCAGCAGCCAACTAGCGGGAAGTGCCGGGGAGCTGTTTTTT. The chain combines TRBV4-2 with TRBJ2-2; TRBD2 agrees at 9 bases. Germline V gene lookup returns CDR1 LGHNA and CDR2 YNFKEQ. This CDR3 has 15 amino acids. With V trimmed by 2 bases and J by 6 bases, 4 bases remained unmatched.